This T cell receptor beta chain comes out of a study of CD8 T cells in ankylosing spondylitis. General study findings and limits: The clones that were linked to disease were reported to be significantly enriched in matched synovial fluid samples from ankylosing spondylitis patients. It appeared that ankylosing spondylitis blood was characterized by a TCR beta motif of several highly homologous variants.

One entry per CDR3 protein, called by TCRdb with MiXCR from the 5' RACE reads. The sample includes about 220,000 distinct CDR3 sequences, approximately 16% of them seen just once. A few counts support this clonotype. Its antigen is not identified. The material sequenced was blood, either unsorted or a sorted T cell fraction (not recorded which). The TCR comes from a male donor with ankylosing spondylitis.

The CDR3 sequence: CASGPGVTTYEQYF. The CDR3 DNA sequence: TGCGCCAGCGGGCCGGGGGTTACCACCTACGAGCAGTACTTC. V is TRBV5-1 and J is TRBJ2-7; possibly TRBD2 for D (6 bases). Germline CDR1 and CDR2: SGHRS and YFSETQ. The V end lost 7 bases, the J end lost 2 bases, and 16 bases lay between the germline ends. The CDR3 runs 14 residues.